The source of this T cell receptor beta chain is a study of blood T cell repertoires in COVID-19 (dated by TCRdb to 2019 to 2021). Context from the whole study: Collaborator samples came from the United States, Italy and Spain and covered acute and convalescent phases of COVID-19. Where HLA class I and class II types were available, the types were taken from metadata supplied by the sample provider, not from assay-based typing. The repertoires were released in a freely available public database meant as a resource for research on the immune response to SARS-CoV-2. The samples were drawn from two sources: the first 160 participants of the ongoing ImmuneRACE study, and fewer than 1,500 subjects contributed by 6 global collaborators. The sample metadata nearly always contained a de-identified subject ID, COVID-19 status, age in years and sex. The dataset comprised deeply sampled blood TCRbeta repertoires from subjects exposed to, actively infected with, or recovered from COVID-19. The prospective study material was composed of cDNA or gDNA derived from T cells, B-cell-depleted T cells, or PBMCs. The investigation overall reported the following: Clinical and demographic metadata were provided uncurated, with the amount varying by source and participant.

The CDR3 contains 13 residues, cysteine and phenylalanine counted. Only the CDR3 region is kept as DNA, spanning 39 bases read in frame from base 1. Deletion took 2 bases off V and 2 bases off J, with a span of 4 bases between the germline ends. The germline V gene encodes CDR1 WNHNN and CDR2 SYGVQD (reference sequence). As regards this clone: The target of this receptor is not known. No per-base quality is available; no much larger clone lies one base away.

Enrolling through a virtual design, the prospective study's participants ranged in age from roughly 18 to 90 years and lived across about two dozen United States geographic areas. In the prospective study, participants were assigned to cohorts based on the clinical history participants reported in a screening survey and a study questionnaire. Mobile phlebotomists in the prospective study collected whole blood, serum and a nasopharyngeal or oropharyngeal swab from every participant. Over an approximately 2-month period, participants in the prospective study had the option of providing additional blood draws and questionnaires. Blood samples from the prospective study were shipped frozen or at room temperature prior to DNA extraction. The immunoSEQ Assay, a bias-controlled multiplex PCR, was used to amplify TCRbeta CDR3 regions from genomic DNA. The original methods were these. The number of nucleated cells in each sample was estimated by amplification of reference gene primers within the assay. To quantify the absolute abundance of each unique TCRbeta CDR3 rearrangement, sequence reads were collapsed and filtered. For each sample, productive Simpson clonality was calculated as the square root of Simpson's diversity index across productive rearrangements. TCRdb limited this immuneACCESS table to in-frame rearrangements with V and J called. A share of clones is missing; checked studies link under half to unresolved V genes, and the rest is unexplained. The V and J calls and clone size are taken from that table; D and trimming were inferred from the DNA. This sample comprises 280,000 or so clones, around 89% of them detected only once. Of the sample, 1.7% is held by the ten largest clones.

The TCR sequence derives from a woman aged 18-29 years with acute COVID-19. Sequencing was done on a sample of PBMCs or T cells enriched from blood (not recorded which). The chain employs TRBV10-1 and TRBJ2-1; no D segment can be confidently identified. In nucleotide form, the sequence is TGCGCCAGCAGTGAGGCTACCTACAATGAGCAGTTCTTC. Translated, this is CASSEATYNEQFF.